This T cell receptor beta chain was sequenced for a study of T cells in Graves' hyperthyroidism and ophthalmopathy. The investigators amplified TCR beta CDR3 regions from RNA transcripts. Initially, a first-round RT-PCR of the TCR CDR3 employed the HTBI primer set. TCRdb reprocessed the multiplex PCR reads with MiXCR, giving one entry per CDR3 protein. The sample has around 420,000 distinct CDR3 sequences, approximately 15% seen once. Regarding the study as a whole: Ophthalmopathy onset followed model prediction by a median approximately 5.9 months. Blood also carried most thyroid clonotypes expanded above 0.001.

Investigators excluded patients with uncontrolled infection, other autoimmune disease, pregnancy or lactation. This clonotype was seen more than once but under ten times. What it binds is not known. Specimen: blood. This clonotype was sampled from a woman between 18 and 30 years old with Graves' hyperthyroidism.

CDR3 region: CSAPGRKNNEQFF. The DNA of the CDR3 is TGCAGTGCCCCGGGTCGGAAAAACAATGAGCAGTTCTTC. V is TRBV20-1 and J is TRBJ2-1; D gene uncertain. Germline V lookup: CDR1 DFQATT, CDR2 SNEGSKA (reference sequence). This CDR3 has 13 amino acids. Deletions cut 6 bases from V and 5 bases from J, with 14 bases between.